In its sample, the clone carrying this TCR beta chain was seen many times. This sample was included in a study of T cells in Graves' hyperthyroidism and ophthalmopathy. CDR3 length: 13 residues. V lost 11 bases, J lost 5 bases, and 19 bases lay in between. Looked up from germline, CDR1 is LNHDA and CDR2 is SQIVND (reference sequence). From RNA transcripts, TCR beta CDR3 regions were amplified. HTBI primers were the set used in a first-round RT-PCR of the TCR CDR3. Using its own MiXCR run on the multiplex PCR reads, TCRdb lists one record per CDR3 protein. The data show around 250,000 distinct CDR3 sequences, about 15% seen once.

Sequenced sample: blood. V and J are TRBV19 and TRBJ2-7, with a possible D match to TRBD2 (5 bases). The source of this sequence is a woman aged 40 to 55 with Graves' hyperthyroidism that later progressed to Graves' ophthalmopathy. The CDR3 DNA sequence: TGTGCCTCATCCCCCACCCGGGGTCACGAGCAGTACTTC. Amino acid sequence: CASSPTRGHEQYF.